This T cell receptor beta chain was sequenced for a study of T-cell reconstitution after alpha-beta-depleted transplantation in children. Preparing the TCRbeta library involved the use of unique molecular identifiers. TCRdb passed the PCR reads through MiXCR, listing each CDR3 protein once. The data hold about a million distinct CDR3 sequences, with roughly 29% observed a single time. Overall study findings and caveats: Surviving recipient cells, namely T cells and thymic progenitors, were the source of high day-60 TCRbeta diversity in some patients. At around two months after transplant, the alpha-beta T cells were reportedly derived from several hundred expanded clones that came from non-depleted graft cells. T-cell counts and diversity at one year following transplant were attributed mainly to newly produced T cells.

Worth noting for this clonotype: Its antigen is as yet unknown.

The receptor's source is a boy younger than two who had a stem cell transplant for SCID, so the T cells may come from the graft donor. The starting material was PBMCs, mostly from graft donor cells, obtained 360 days after TCRalphabeta/CD19-depleted stem cell transplant.

The CDR3 coding sequence is TGTGCCAGCAGCTCCTCGGGACTCCTGAACACTGAAGCTTTCTTT. Translating gives CASSSSGLLNTEAFF. This chain uses TRBV7-9 with TRBJ1-1; possible D gene TRBD1, 5 bases. Trimming stripped 4 bases from V and 0 bases from J, with 12 bases between. The germline gives CDR1 SEHNR, CDR2 FQNEAQ (reference sequence). The CDR3 loop spans 15 amino acids.